The 9 T cell receptor beta chains reported below all come from one sample, sequenced in a study of T cell clonotyping in hematopoietic cell transplantation. Sequencing was performed with immunoSEQ multiplex PCR; in TCRdb, only in-frame clones are kept and a portion is missing. The sample lists about 16,000 clones, under 90% occurring once. Sequencing was performed on peripheral blood mononuclear cells. The receptors stem from a man between 45 and 60 years old in good health. Some clones in this sample may be carry-over from other donors' samples.

This clone was seen a single time. V is TRBV15 and J is TRBJ1-6, with D possibly matching TRBD1 (6 bases). The length of the CDR3 is 16 residues. The germline CDR1 and CDR2 sequences are LNHNV and YYDKDF (reference sequence). Trimming left V 0 bases short and J 5 bases short, with 11 bases between. CDR3 DNA: TGTGCCACCAGCAGAGATCGCGGGACAAATAATTCACCCCTCCACTTT. Translated: CATSRDRGTNNSPLHF.

The chain is built from TRBV19 and TRBJ2-7; D is unclear. The ends were cut back, 1 base at V and 2 bases at J, with 6 bases in the middle. This CDR3 has 13 amino acids. Germline assignment: CDR1 LNHDA and CDR2 SQIVND (reference sequence). The CDR3 protein is CASSIGHPYEQYF. CDR3 DNA: TGTGCCAGTAGTATAGGTCACCCCTACGAGCAGTACTTC.

This sequence joins TRBV6-1 and TRBJ1-5; D gene unclear. The CDR3 has 14 amino acids. Trimming stripped 4 bases from V and 1 base from J, with 8 bases between. Looked up from germline, CDR1 is MNHNS and CDR2 is SASEGT. This CDR3 reads CASSASGSNQPQHF. CDR3 DNA: TGTGCCAGCAGTGCGAGTGGGAGCAATCAGCCCCAGCATTTT.

This clone is labeled as medium-sized (0.01 to 0.1%). V usage is TRBV6-4 and J usage is TRBJ2-6; D is possibly TRBD1 (6 bases). Germline loops: CDR1 MRHNA, CDR2 SNTAGT. CDR3 length: 15 residues. Trimming shortened V by 0 bases and J by 3 bases, and 6 bases separated the two germline ends. The chain's CDR3 is CASSDSTGGANVLTF. DNA of the CDR3: TGTGCCAGCAGTGACTCGACAGGTGGGGCCAACGTCCTGACTTTC.

The chain combines TRBV30 with TRBJ1-1; D uncertain. This CDR3 comprises 14 residues. Between the trimmed V and J ends, which lost 0 bases and 0 bases, there was a span of 8 bases. In germline, CDR1 is GTSNPN, CDR2 SVGIG (reference sequence). CDR3 sequence (DNA): TGTGCCTGGAGTGTTCAGTTAATGAACACTGAAGCTTTCTTT. As protein: CAWSVQLMNTEAFF.

Only one count was recorded for this clone. V is TRBV27 and J is TRBJ1-2; no clear D gene. This CDR3 has 12 amino acids. CDR1 is MNHEY, CDR2 SMNVEV, per germline (reference sequence). V lost 3 bases and J lost 7, with 9 bases in between. CDR3: CASSFSGRGYTF. CDR3 bases: TGTGCCAGCAGTTTCTCCGGCCGTGGCTACACCTTC.

This clone was observed once. V and J are TRBV29-1 and TRBJ2-3; the D is unclear. The germline V gene encodes CDR1 SQVTM and CDR2 ANQGSEA. The germline V and J ends were trimmed by 7 bases and 4 bases, with 9 bases remaining between them. The CDR3 has 11 residues. CDR3 in DNA: TGCAGCGCCCGGACCGCAGATACGCAGTATTTT. Translation: CSARTADTQYF.

The chain employs TRBV9 and TRBJ1-5; weak D call: TRBD1 (5 bases). This CDR3 is built from 15 residues. Germline-derived CDR1 and CDR2 are SGDLS and YYNGEE. V was shortened by 4 bases and J by 3 bases, with 14 bases between the two germline ends. The CDR3 reads CASSKSSGANQPQHF. The CDR3 bases are TGTGCCAGCAGCAAATCTAGTGGGGCCAATCAGCCCCAGCATTTT.

Only one count was recorded for this clone. V usage is TRBV30 and J usage is TRBJ1-4; no firm D call. Trimming took off 3 bases at V and 5 bases at J, with 16 bases between the two ends. This CDR3 has 15 amino acids. CDR1 and CDR2 from the germline V gene are GTSNPN and SVGIG (reference sequence). CDR3 bases: TGTGCCTGGAGCCCGACGGGAGCGAGGAATGAAAAACTGTTTTTT. Translation: CAWSPTGARNEKLFF.